The TCR beta chain under discussion was sequenced for a study of shared clonotypes between healthy human individuals. Study overall: The donor group consisted of a couple of women and a few men, aged 18 to 49. Regarding the study as a whole: A handful of donors had around 5% of their naive CD4 clonotypes in common.

V was cut by 5 bases and J by 4 bases, with 11 bases left in between. The CDR3 is 14 residues long. CDR1 SGHVS and CDR2 FNYEAQ come from the germline V gene. About this clone itself: The antigen is unknown.

TCRdb's table, derived via immunoSEQ multiplex PCR, lists solely in-frame clones and lacks some. In the table there are roughly 380,000 clones, 96% of which are singletons. The receptor was derived from a man under 40 in good health. The chain recombines TRBV7-6 with TRBJ2-2; D call uncertain. The sample was memory CD8+ T cells sorted from blood. Subset reported: CD45RO+ cells pooled with CCR7-negative TemRA cells. This CDR3 is CASSLGGPTGELFF. As DNA, the CDR3 is TGTGCCAGCAGCCTAGGTGGGCCCACCGGGGAGCTGTTTTTT.